This is a list of T cell receptor beta chains from one sample in a study of blood T cell repertoires in COVID-19. TCRdb keeps only in-frame clones here, not all; method: immunoSEQ multiplex PCR. The table shows 200,000 to 250,000 clones, with over 80% occurring only once. Sequenced sample: PBMCs or T cells enriched from blood (not recorded which). These receptor sequences come from a woman aged 40 to 49 who had recovered from COVID-19. The CDR3 runs from the conserved cysteine through the conserved F or W. Each record gives: D gene, clone size, V gene, J gene, CDR3 DNA, CDR3 protein. D genes are given only for firm matches. The size entry is marked missing in some rows and otherwise reads once, few, many or a size class.

TRBD2	-	TRBV28	TRBJ2-5	TGTGCCAGCAGTACTAGCGGGAGGGCGGAGACCCAGTACTTC	CASSTSGRAETQYF
-	-	TRBV15	TRBJ2-4	TGTGCCACCAGCAGGGGGGGAGCCAAAAACATTCAGTACTTC	CATSRGGAKNIQYF
TRBD1	-	TRBV28	TRBJ1-2	TGTGCCAGCAGTCTCCCGGGACAGGCCGTCCTAGGCTACACCTTC	CASSLPGQAVLGYTF
-	-	TRBV28	TRBJ1-5	TGTGCCAGCAGTTCCTATTCCTACTCTCAGCCCCAGCATTTT	CASSSYSYSQPQHF
-	-	TRBV19	TRBJ1-6	TGTGCCAGTAAACAGTCGGGACTCGAGTCCCCCCTCCACTTT	CASKQSGLESPLHF
TRBD2	-	TRBV6-4	TRBJ2-1	TGTGCCAGCAGTGAAAAGCGGGAGAGGATCTTC	CASSEKRERIF
-	-	TRBV6-5	TRBJ1-1	TGTGCCAGCGCACAACAGGTGAACACTGAAGCTTTCTTT	CASAQQVNTEAFF
TRBD1	-	TRBV6-5	TRBJ1-2	TGTGCCAGCAGCCGGACAGGGTTCGATGGCTACACCTTC	CASSRTGFDGYTF
TRBD2	-	TRBV5-1	TRBJ2-4	TGCGCCAGCAGCGTGACTAGCGGTCTAGCCAAAAACATTCAGTACTTC	CASSVTSGLAKNIQYF
TRBD1	few	TRBV9	TRBJ2-1	TGTGCCAGCAGCGACACAGGGGACTCCTACAATGAGCAGTTCTTC	CASSDTGDSYNEQFF
TRBD2	-	TRBV7-2	TRBJ2-1	TGTGCCAGCAGCTTGTCTAGCGGGGGTTACGAGGAGTTCTTC	CASSLSSGGYEEFF
-	-	TRBV19	TRBJ2-1	TGTGCCAGTAGTATAGACCGGCGGGCAGGCGAGCAGTTCTTC	CASSIDRRAGEQFF
TRBD2	-	TRBV9	TRBJ2-5	TGTGCCAGCAGCGTAGGAGTAGGACTAGCGGGAAGAGGGGGAGAGACCCAGTACTTC	CASSVGVGLAGRGGETQYF
-	once	TRBV2	TRBJ2-1	TGTGCCGCTAGGATTGAGGACAATGAGCAGTTCTTC	CAARIEDNEQFF
-	once	TRBV7-2	TRBJ1-1	TGTGCCAGCAGCCGGGACTATTTCATGAACACTGAAGCTTTCTTT	CASSRDYFMNTEAFF
-	-	TRBV6-5	TRBJ2-7	TGTGCCAGCAGTTACCGGACAGCTCTAAACGAGCAGTACTTC	CASSYRTALNEQYF
-	-	TRBV3-1/TRBV3-2	TRBJ2-7	TGTGCCAGCAGCTTACAGGGAATATCCTACGAGCAGTACTTC	CASSLQGISYEQYF
TRBD1	-	TRBV11-2	TRBJ2-3	TGTGCCAGCAGCTTGGACAGGGGGGCAGATACGCAGTATTTT	CASSLDRGADTQYF
-	-	TRBV18	TRBJ2-2	TGTGCCAGCTCCCGCCGGGAGTCGATCACCGGGGAGCTGTTTTTT	CASSRRESITGELFF
-	-	TRBV5-4	TRBJ2-7	TGTGCCAGCAGCTGGCCTGGGGTCCCGGGAGAGCAGTACTTC	CASSWPGVPGEQYF
-	-	TRBV4-1	TRBJ1-2	TGCGCCAGCAGCCAAGGCCGGGGATCTAACTATGGCTACACCTTC	CASSQGRGSNYGYTF
TRBD2	-	TRBV28	TRBJ2-7	TGTGCCAGCAGTCGTACACTAGCGGGAGGGCCCTACGAGCAGTACTTC	CASSRTLAGGPYEQYF
-	-	TRBV2	TRBJ2-3	TGTGCCAGCAAGACAGGCGTGGGCACAGATACGCAGTATTTT	CASKTGVGTDTQYF
TRBD2	-	TRBV9	TRBJ2-4	TGTGCCAGCAGCGGAAAATCGGGTAGCGGGAGCGCCAAAAACATTCAGTACTTC	CASSGKSGSGSAKNIQYF
TRBD1	-	TRBV25-1	TRBJ1-1	TGTGCCAGCACCCTGACAGGGTACACTGAAGCTTTCTTT	CASTLTGYTEAFF
TRBD2	-	TRBV25-1	TRBJ2-3	TGTGCCAGCAGTAGCCGACTAGCGGGGGAGGATACGCAGTATTTT	CASSSRLAGEDTQYF
-	-	TRBV9	TRBJ2-3	TGTGCCAGCAGATCCCCAGGGGTTAGCACAGATACGCAGTATTTT	CASRSPGVSTDTQYF
-	-	TRBV19	TRBJ2-7	TGTGCCAGTAGTATTGAGGCGGCCTCCTACGAGCAGTACTTC	CASSIEAASYEQYF
TRBD2	-	TRBV4-1	TRBJ2-2	TGCGCCAGCAGCCAAGTACTAGCGGGAGTAGCCGGGGAGCTGTTTTTT	CASSQVLAGVAGELFF
TRBD2	-	TRBV10-1	TRBJ2-1	TGCGCCAGCAGTGAGTCGACGCGGGCTAGCGGGAGTCGGAATGAGCAGTTCTTC	CASSESTRASGSRNEQFF
-	-	TRBV27	TRBJ2-2	TGTGCCAGCAGGGGGGGTAAGGGCACCGGGGAGCTGTTTTTT	CASRGGKGTGELFF
-	-	TRBV3-1/TRBV3-2	TRBJ1-6	TGTGCCAGCAGCCTCGGACACAGCTCCTATAATTCACCCCTCCACTTT	CASSLGHSSYNSPLHF
-	once	TRBV6-5	TRBJ2-7	TGTGCCAGCAGTTACATCCAGGGCCCCTACGAGCAGTACTTC	CASSYIQGPYEQYF
TRBD1	few	TRBV7-2	TRBJ1-3	TGTGCCAGCAGCTCCGGGACAGGGCGAGGCGGAAACACCATATATTTT	CASSSGTGRGGNTIYF
-	-	TRBV3-1/TRBV3-2	TRBJ2-2	TGTGCCAGCAGCCAAGGGGGGCAGACCGGGGAGCTGTTTTTT	CASSQGGQTGELFF
TRBD2	-	TRBV7-2	TRBJ2-3	TGTGCCAGCAGCTTAGTTGCGGGAGGTGCGAAAGATACGCAGTATTTT	CASSLVAGGAKDTQYF
TRBD1	few	TRBV19	TRBJ1-2	TGTGCCACTAAAGGGACGGGACAGGGAGACTATGGCTACACCTTC	CATKGTGQGDYGYTF
TRBD1	-	TRBV24-1	TRBJ1-1	TGTGCCACCAGTGGGAGGGACAGGGACGGGGGCACTGAAGCTTTCTTT	CATSGRDRDGGTEAFF
-	few	TRBV6-5	TRBJ2-5	TGTGCCAGCAGTTACAACTCAGGGGCAGAGACCCAGTACTTC	CASSYNSGAETQYF
TRBD1	many	TRBV18	TRBJ1-2	TGTGCCAGCTCACCCGGACAGGGCGACTATGGCTACACCTTC	CASSPGQGDYGYTF
TRBD1	-	TRBV5-5	TRBJ2-3	TGTGCCAGCAGCCTCCAAGGGACAGGGTTTAGCACAGATACGCAGTATTTT	CASSLQGTGFSTDTQYF
-	-	TRBV7-2	TRBJ1-1	TGTGCCAGCAGCTTCTCCAGGGACACTGAAGCTTTCTTT	CASSFSRDTEAFF
TRBD2	-	TRBV7-2	TRBJ2-5	TGTGCCAGCAGCACCCCGGGACTAGGAGAGACCCAGTACTTC	CASSTPGLGETQYF
-	-	TRBV5-4	TRBJ2-1	TGTGCCAGCAGCGTGGACGCCAGCTCCTACAATGAGCAGTTCTTC	CASSVDASSYNEQFF
TRBD2	few	TRBV30	TRBJ2-1	TGTGCCTGGAGTCCTTACTCCCGGGCTAGCGGGAGGGACAATGAGCAGTTCTTC	CAWSPYSRASGRDNEQFF
TRBD1	-	TRBV28	TRBJ2-3	TGTGCCAGCAGTCCACAGGGGGCGCCCATGGATACGCAGTATTTT	CASSPQGAPMDTQYF
-	-	TRBV6-2/TRBV6-3	TRBJ2-4	TGTGCCAGCAGTCTGCCACTGACAGCAGCCAAAAACATTCAGTACTTC	CASSLPLTAAKNIQYF
-	-	TRBV6-2/TRBV6-3	TRBJ1-2	TGTGCCAGCAGTTACTCGCCTGGGACTGTGTGGGGCTATGGCTACACCTTC	CASSYSPGTVWGYGYTF
TRBD2	-	TRBV19	TRBJ2-1	TGTGCCAGTAGCAGCGGGAGTAGGGATGAGCAGTTCTTC	CASSSGSRDEQFF
-	once	TRBV27	TRBJ2-3	TGTGCCAGCAGTTTATGGGGGGGGCGCGAGGATACGCAGTATTTT	CASSLWGGREDTQYF
TRBD1	-	TRBV5-1	TRBJ2-1	TGCGCCAGCAGCTCAGAGACAGGGTCTCTAATTGGGAATGAGCAGTTCTTC	CASSSETGSLIGNEQFF
TRBD1	once	TRBV2	TRBJ2-2	TGTGCCAGCAGTGTTACAGGGGGAACCGGGGAGCTGTTTTTT	CASSVTGGTGELFF
TRBD1	-	TRBV27	TRBJ1-2	TGTGCCAGCAGTGACAGGGGGTTAGGTGGCTACACCTTC	CASSDRGLGGYTF
-	-	TRBV6-5	TRBJ2-2	TGTGCCAGCAGTACAGGGATCACCGGGGAGCTGTTTTTT	CASSTGITGELFF
-	-	TRBV11-2	TRBJ1-2	TGTGCCAGCAGCTTAAACGACAGGCTCGGTGGCTACACCTTC	CASSLNDRLGGYTF
-	-	TRBV7-3	TRBJ1-1	TGTGCCAGCAGCATGGGGGCCCGGGGCACTGAAGCTTTCTTT	CASSMGARGTEAFF
TRBD1	-	TRBV10-1	TRBJ2-2	TGCGCCAGCAGAGAGACAGGGGCCGGGGAGCTGTTTTTT	CASRETGAGELFF